This TCR beta chain was identified in a study of blood T cell repertoires in COVID-19. Study in general: The origin of the acute and convalescent COVID-19 samples was the United States, Italy and Spain. PBMCs, B-cell-depleted T cells, or T cells were the source of the cDNA or gDNA that made up the material.

CDR3 length: 14 residues. Germline CDR1 is SGHTA and CDR2 is FQGNSA. The V and J ends lost 5 bases and 4 bases, in that order; junction bases with no gene match: 4. The table lists this clone with a few counts. TCRdb's copy holds only in-frame clones and misses some; the assay was immunoSEQ multiplex PCR. The table includes roughly 88,000 clones, approximately 80% detected once. The sequenced sample consisted of peripheral blood. This TCR was recovered from a woman older than 75 with acute or convalescent COVID-19. The gene calls are TRBV7-2 and TRBJ2-7; 11 nucleotides agree with TRBD1. CDR3: CASSPGTGGYEQYF. Written as DNA, the CDR3 is TGTGCCAGCAGCCCCGGGACAGGGGGATACGAGCAGTACTTC.